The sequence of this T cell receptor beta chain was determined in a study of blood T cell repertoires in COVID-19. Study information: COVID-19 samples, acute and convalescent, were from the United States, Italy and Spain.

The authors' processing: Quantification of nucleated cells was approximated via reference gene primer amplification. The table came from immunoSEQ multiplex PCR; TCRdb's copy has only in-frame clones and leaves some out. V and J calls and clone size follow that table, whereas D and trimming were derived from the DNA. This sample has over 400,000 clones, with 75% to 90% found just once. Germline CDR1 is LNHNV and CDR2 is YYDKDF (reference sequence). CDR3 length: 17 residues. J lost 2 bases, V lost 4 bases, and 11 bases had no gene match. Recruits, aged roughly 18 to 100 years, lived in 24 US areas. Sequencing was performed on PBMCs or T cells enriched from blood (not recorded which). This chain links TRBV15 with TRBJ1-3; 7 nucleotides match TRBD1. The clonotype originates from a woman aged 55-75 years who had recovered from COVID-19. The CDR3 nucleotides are TGTGCCACCAGCAAACGACAGGGACTTCTCACTGGAAACACCATATATTTT. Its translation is CATSKRQGLLTGNTIYF.